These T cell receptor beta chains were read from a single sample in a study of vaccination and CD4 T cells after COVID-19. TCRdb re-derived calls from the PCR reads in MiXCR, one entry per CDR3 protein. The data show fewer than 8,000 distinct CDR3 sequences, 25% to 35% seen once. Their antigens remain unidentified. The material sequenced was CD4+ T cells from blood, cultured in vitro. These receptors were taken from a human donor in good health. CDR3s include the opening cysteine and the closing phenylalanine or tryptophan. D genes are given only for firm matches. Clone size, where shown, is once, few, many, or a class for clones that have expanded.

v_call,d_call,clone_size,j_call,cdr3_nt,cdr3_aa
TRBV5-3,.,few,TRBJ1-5,TGTGCCAGAAGCTTGGCTAGGAGTCAGCCCCAGCATTTT,CARSLARSQPQHF
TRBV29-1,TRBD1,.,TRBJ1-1,TGCAGCGTTGGGGACAGTAACAGTATGAACACTGAAGCTTTCTTT,CSVGDSNSMNTEAFF
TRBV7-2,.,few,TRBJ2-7,TGTGCCAGCAGCCCCGTCAACTCCTACGAGCAGTACTTC,CASSPVNSYEQYF
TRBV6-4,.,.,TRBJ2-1,TGTGCCAGCAGTGACTCTGAGTACAATGAGCAGTTCTTC,CASSDSEYNEQFF
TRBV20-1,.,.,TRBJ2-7,TGCAGTGCGGAGGGGTTCGGCGCCTACGAGCAGTACTTC,CSAEGFGAYEQYF
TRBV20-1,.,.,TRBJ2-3,TGCAGTGCTAGAAGGGAGGGCAGGGGATCGGCAACAGATACGCAGTATTTT,CSARREGRGSATDTQYF
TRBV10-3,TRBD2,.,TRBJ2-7,TGTGCCATCAGGGGACAGCCGGGACTAGCGGGAGTGGAGCAGTACTTT,CAIRGQPGLAGVEQYF
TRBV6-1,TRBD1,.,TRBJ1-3,TGTGCCAGCAGACCTGACAGGGGCTCTGGAAACACCATATATTTT,CASRPDRGSGNTIYF
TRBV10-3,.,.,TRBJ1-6,TGTGCCATCAGTGAGAGGTTAACGGTTGATAATTCACCCCTCCACTTT,CAISERLTVDNSPLHF
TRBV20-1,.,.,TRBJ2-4,TGCAGTGCTACAGACAACAAAAACATTCAGTACTTC,CSATDNKNIQYF
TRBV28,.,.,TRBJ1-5,TGTGCCAGCAGGCCGTTCGGTCAAGGACTCAATCAGCCCCAGCATTTT,CASRPFGQGLNQPQHF
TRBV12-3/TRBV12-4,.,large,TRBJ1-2,TGTGCCAGCACCGACAGAGTTAACTATGGCTACACCTTC,CASTDRVNYGYTF
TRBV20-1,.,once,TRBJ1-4,TGCAGTGCTAGAGATCGGGCCGAAAAACTGTTTTTT,CSARDRAEKLFF
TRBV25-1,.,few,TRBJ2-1,TGTGCCAGCAGCGTCCCTAAACGGGGGAGCTCCTACAATGAGCAGTTCTTC,CASSVPKRGSSYNEQFF
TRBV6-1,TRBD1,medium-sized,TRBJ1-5,TGTGCCAGCAGTAGGGGACAGGGTAGCAATCAGCCCCAGCATTTT,CASSRGQGSNQPQHF
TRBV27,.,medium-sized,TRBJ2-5,TGTGCCAGCAGTTTCACTACCTCGGGGACCCAGTACTTC,CASSFTTSGTQYF
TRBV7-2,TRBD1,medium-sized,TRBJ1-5,TGTGCCAGCAGCTTAGCAAGGGTGGGACAGGGCTACAATCAGCCCCAGCATTTT,CASSLARVGQGYNQPQHF
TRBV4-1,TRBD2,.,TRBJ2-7,TGCGCCAGCAGCCAACCAACTAGCGGGAGGGCCTCCGAGCAGTACTTC,CASSQPTSGRASEQYF
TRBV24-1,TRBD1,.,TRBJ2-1,TGTGCCACCTCGGGACAGGGGTCCTACAATGAGCAGTTCTTC,CATSGQGSYNEQFF
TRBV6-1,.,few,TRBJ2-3,TGTGCCAGCAGAACATCCAACACAGATACGCAGTATTTT,CASRTSNTDTQYF
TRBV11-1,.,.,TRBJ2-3,TGTGCCAGCAGCTTAAGCGTAACAGATACGCAGTATTTT,CASSLSVTDTQYF
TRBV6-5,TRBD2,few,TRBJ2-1,TGTGCCAGCAGTTACCCGACTAGCGGGAGGTCTAATGAGCAGTTCTTC,CASSYPTSGRSNEQFF
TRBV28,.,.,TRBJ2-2,TGTGCCAGCGACCAGGCTAGGGGCGGGGAGCTGTTTTTT,CASDQARGGELFF
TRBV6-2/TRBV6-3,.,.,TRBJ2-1,TGTGCCACCCATGCCGGGCTGAGGAATGAGCAGTTCTTC,CATHAGLRNEQFF
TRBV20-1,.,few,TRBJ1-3,TGCAGTGCTAGAGACCGGTCGGGCAGGGCGATAAACACCATATATTTT,CSARDRSGRAINTIYF
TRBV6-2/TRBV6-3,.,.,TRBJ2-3,TGTGCCAGCAGTGGAAGGTCAGATACGCAGTATTTT,CASSGRSDTQYF
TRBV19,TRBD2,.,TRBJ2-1,TGTGCCAGTACCCCCTCAGCTAGCGGGAGGAATGAGCAGTTCTTC,CASTPSASGRNEQFF
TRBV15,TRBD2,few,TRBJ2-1,TGTGCCACCAGCGGCAGACTAGCGGGAGACCGGAATGAGCAGTTCTTC,CATSGRLAGDRNEQFF
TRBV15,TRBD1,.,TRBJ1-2,TGTGCCACCAGCAGATCTTCGCGGACAGGGAACTATGGCTACACCTTC,CATSRSSRTGNYGYTF
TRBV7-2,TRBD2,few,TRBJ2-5,TGTGCCAGCAGCGGCGCAGCCCCTGGGGTAGCGGGAGGTAGGCAAGAGACCCAGTACTTC,CASSGAAPGVAGGRQETQYF
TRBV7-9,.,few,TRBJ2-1,TGTGCCAGCAACCTACCGGGACCGCAGTTCTTC,CASNLPGPQFF
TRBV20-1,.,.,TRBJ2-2,TGCAGTGCTATAAGAGCCGGGCGGGACACCGGGGAGCTGTTTTTT,CSAIRAGRDTGELFF
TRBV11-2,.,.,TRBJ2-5,TGTGCCAGCAGCTTAAAAGAGACCCAGTACTTC,CASSLKETQYF
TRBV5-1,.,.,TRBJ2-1,TGCGCCAGCAGCGAGACCTCCCACAATGAGCAGTTCTTC,CASSETSHNEQFF
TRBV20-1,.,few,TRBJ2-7,TGCAGTGCTAGAGACGGCGGGGACTCCTACGAGCAGTACTTC,CSARDGGDSYEQYF
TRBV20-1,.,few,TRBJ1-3,TGCAGTGCTAGAAGAGGGGGAACAACCTCTGGAAACACCATATATTTT,CSARRGGTTSGNTIYF
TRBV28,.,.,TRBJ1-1,TGTGCCAGCAGTTTATCCTCACCCCAACCTGAAGCTTTCTTT,CASSLSSPQPEAFF